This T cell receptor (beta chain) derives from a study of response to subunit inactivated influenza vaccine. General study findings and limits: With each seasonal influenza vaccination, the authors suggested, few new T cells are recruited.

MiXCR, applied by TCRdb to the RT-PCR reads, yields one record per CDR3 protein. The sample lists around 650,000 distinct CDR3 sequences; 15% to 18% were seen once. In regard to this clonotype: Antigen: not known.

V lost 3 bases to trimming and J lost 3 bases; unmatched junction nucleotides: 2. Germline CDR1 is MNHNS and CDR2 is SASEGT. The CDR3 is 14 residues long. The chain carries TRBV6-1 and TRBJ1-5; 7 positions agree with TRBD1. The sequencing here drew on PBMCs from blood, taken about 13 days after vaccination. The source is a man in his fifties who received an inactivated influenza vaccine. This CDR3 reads CASSDGTANQPQHF. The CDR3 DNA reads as TGTGCCAGCAGTGACGGGACAGCCAATCAGCCCCAGCATTTT.